The clone carrying this TCR beta chain was seen repeatedly, ten times or more. Under the authors' procedure: A classifier of distant metastasis in papillary thyroid cancer was built from CDR3 differences (across clinicopathological groups). TCRdb re-analyzed the PCR reads through MiXCR. The V and J calls reflect TCRdb's pipeline rather than the authors' work. Found here are 100,000 or so clones, about 15% of them singletons; the top ten hold about 3.9%. The sample originates from a study of metastatic and nonmetastatic thyroid tumors. Study information: The comparison covered peripheral blood and tumor or nodule tissue in malignant and benign thyroid patients.

Trimming took 2 bases from V and 0 from J, leaving 4 bases between them. CDR1 is SGHNT and CDR2 is YENEEA in the germline V gene. The CDR3 extends over 13 amino acids. Patients were all untreated before their thyroid surgery. Sequenced material: blood. The V and J genes are TRBV11-3 and TRBJ1-1; D ambiguous. This receptor was taken from a female donor with papillary thyroid cancer or a benign thyroid nodule (not recorded which). Some clones in this sample may be carry-over from other donors' samples. The CDR3 loop reads CASSLPMNTEAFF. The DNA of the CDR3 is TGTGCCAGCAGCTTACCCATGAACACTGAAGCTTTCTTT.